This TCR beta chain stems from a study of T cell changes during pregnancy in multiple sclerosis. TCRdb's copy holds only in-frame clones and misses some; the assay was immunoSEQ multiplex PCR. The repertoire holds about 58,000 clones, with just over 90% as singletons. Trimming took off 4 bases at V and 0 bases at J, with 16 bases between the two ends. Germline loops: CDR1 MNHNS, CDR2 SASEGT. CDR3 size: 18 residues. Here the sequenced sample was CD8+ T cells from peripheral blood mononuclear cells, taken in the second trimester of pregnancy. The TCR originated in a female donor with multiple sclerosis, enrolled in a pregnancy study. This sequence joins TRBV6-1 and TRBJ1-6; D gene ambiguous. The CDR3 loop is CASSGHPNLGSYNSPLHF. DNA for the CDR3: TGTGCCAGCAGTGGACACCCGAATCTGGGCTCCTATAATTCACCCCTCCACTTT.